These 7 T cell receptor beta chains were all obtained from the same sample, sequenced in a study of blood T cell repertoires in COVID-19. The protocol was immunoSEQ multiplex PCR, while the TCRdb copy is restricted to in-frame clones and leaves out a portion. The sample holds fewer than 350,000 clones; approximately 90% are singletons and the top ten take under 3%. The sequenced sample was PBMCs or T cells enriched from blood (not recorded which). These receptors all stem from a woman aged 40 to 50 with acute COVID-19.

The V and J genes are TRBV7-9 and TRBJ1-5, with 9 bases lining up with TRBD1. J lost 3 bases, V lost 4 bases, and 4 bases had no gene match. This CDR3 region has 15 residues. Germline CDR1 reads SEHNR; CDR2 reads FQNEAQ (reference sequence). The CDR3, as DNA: TGTGCCAGCAGCTCCGACAGGGGGGCCAATCAGCCCCAGCATTTT. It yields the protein CASSSDRGANQPQHF.

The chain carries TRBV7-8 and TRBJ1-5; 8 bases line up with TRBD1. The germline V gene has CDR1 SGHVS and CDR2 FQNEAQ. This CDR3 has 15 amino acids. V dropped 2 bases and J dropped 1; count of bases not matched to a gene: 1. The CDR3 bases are TGTGCCAGCAGCTTACAGGGGGCAAGCAATCAGCCCCAGCATTTT. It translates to CASSLQGASNQPQHF.

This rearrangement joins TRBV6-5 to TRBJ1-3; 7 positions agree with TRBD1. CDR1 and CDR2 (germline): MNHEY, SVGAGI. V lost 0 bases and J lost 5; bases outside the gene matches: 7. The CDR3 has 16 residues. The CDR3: CASSYSIGDSRNTIYF. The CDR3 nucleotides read TGTGCCAGCAGTTACTCGATCGGGGACAGTAGAAACACCATATATTTT.

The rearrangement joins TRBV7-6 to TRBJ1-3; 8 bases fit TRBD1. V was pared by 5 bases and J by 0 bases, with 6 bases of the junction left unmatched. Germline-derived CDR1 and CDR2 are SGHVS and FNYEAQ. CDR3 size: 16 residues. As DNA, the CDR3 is TGTGCCAGCAGCCTTCGACAGGGGAGCTCTGGAAACACCATATATTTT. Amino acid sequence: CASSLRQGSSGNTIYF.

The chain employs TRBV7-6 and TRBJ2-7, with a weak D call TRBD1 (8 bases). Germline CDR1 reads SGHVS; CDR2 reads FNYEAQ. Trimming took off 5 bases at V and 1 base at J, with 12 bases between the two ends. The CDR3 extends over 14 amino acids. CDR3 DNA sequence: TGTGCCAGCAGCGACAGGGGAGGGTCCTACGAGCAGTACTTC. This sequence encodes CASSDRGGSYEQYF.

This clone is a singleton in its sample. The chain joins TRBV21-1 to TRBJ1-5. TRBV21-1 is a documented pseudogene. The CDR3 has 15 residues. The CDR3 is CASSNRGSCNQPQHF. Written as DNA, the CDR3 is TGTGCCAGCAGCAACCGGGGTAGTTGCAATCAGCCCCAGCATTTT.

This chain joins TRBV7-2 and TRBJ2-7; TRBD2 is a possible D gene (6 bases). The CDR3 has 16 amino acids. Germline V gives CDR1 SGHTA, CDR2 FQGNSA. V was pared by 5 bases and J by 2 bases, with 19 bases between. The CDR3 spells CASSPRGGVTTYEQYF. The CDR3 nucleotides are TGTGCCAGCAGCCCTAGAGGAGGGGTGACGACCTACGAGCAGTACTTC.